This TCR beta chain was observed in a study of response to subunit inactivated influenza vaccine. Broader study findings: The authors offered the suggestion that each seasonal influenza vaccination recruits few new T cells.

V was clipped by 5 bases and J by 3 bases, with 13 bases between them. Germline V gene data show CDR1 as SGHTA and CDR2 as FQGNSA. The length of the CDR3 is 15 residues. A remark on this clonotype: Its antigen is currently unknown.

One entry per CDR3 protein results from TCRdb running MiXCR on the RT-PCR reads. The table records roughly 570,000 distinct CDR3 sequences, 10% to 15% of them present only once. The source is a man aged 45 to 65 who received an inactivated influenza vaccine. The rearrangement links TRBV7-2 to TRBJ1-4; D remains ambiguous. The sequences come from PBMCs from blood, collected roughly 6 weeks after vaccination. The CDR3 sequence: CASSPLDRSNEKLFF. CDR3 coding DNA: TGTGCCAGCAGCCCACTGGACCGGTCTAATGAAAAACTGTTTTTT.